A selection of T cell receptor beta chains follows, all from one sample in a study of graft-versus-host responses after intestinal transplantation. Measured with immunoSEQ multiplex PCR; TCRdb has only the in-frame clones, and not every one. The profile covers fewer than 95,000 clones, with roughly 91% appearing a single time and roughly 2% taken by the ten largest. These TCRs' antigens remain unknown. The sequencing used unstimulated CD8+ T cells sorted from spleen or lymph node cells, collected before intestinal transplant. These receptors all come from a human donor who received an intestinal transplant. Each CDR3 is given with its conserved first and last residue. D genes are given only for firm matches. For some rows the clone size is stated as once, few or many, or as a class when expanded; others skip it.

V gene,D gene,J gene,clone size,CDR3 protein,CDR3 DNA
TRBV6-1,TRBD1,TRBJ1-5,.,CATDDRGNQPQHF,TGTGCCACCGACGACAGGGGTAATCAGCCCCAGCATTTT
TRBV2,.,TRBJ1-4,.,CASIKEPGHGEKLFF,TGTGCCAGCATTAAAGAGCCGGGTCACGGTGAAAAACTGTTTTTT
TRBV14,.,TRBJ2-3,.,CASSQDLGARGTDTQYF,TGTGCCAGCAGCCAAGATCTTGGGGCTCGGGGCACAGATACGCAGTATTTT
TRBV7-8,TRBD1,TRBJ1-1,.,CASSYRGAGGTNTEAFF,TGTGCCAGCAGCTACCGCGGAGCAGGGGGAACGAACACTGAAGCTTTCTTT
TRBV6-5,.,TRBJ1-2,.,CASYARQGYTF,TGTGCCAGCTACGCGAGGCAAGGCTACACCTTC
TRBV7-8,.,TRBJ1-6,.,CASSLGQGSSPLHF,TGTGCCAGCAGCTTAGGGCAGGGAAGCTCACCCCTCCACTTT
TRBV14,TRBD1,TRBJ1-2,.,CASSHNQGAVYGYTF,TGTGCCAGCAGCCATAACCAGGGGGCGGTCTATGGCTACACCTTC
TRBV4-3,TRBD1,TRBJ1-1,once,CASSQRTGGTWNTEAFF,TGCGCCAGCAGCCAAAGGACAGGGGGGACCTGGAACACTGAAGCTTTCTTT
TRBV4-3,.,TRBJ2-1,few,CASSPASSYNEQFF,TGCGCCAGCAGCCCCGCCAGCTCCTACAATGAGCAGTTCTTC
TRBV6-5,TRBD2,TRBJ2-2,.,CASSPRAGGGGELFF,TGTGCCAGCTCACCGCGAGCGGGGGGGGGCGGGGAGCTGTTTTTT
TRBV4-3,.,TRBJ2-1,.,CASSQEGLFDEQFF,TGCGCCAGCAGCCAAGAGGGACTTTTCGATGAGCAGTTCTTC
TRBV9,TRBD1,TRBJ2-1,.,CASSAPGQGSYNEQFF,TGTGCCAGCAGCGCCCCGGGACAGGGATCCTACAATGAGCAGTTCTTC
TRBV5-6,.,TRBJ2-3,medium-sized,CASSPGPGASTDTQYF,TGTGCCAGCAGCCCAGGGCCTGGAGCTAGCACAGATACGCAGTATTTT
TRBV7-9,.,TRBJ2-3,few,CASSGLGRPDTQYF,TGTGCCAGCAGCGGACTGGGAAGGCCAGATACGCAGTATTTT
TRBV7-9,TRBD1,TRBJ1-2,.,CASSRDSYGYTF,TGTGCCAGCAGCAGGGACAGCTATGGCTACACCTTC
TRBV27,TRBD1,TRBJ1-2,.,CASSPRQGKSHYGYTF,TGTGCCAGCAGTCCACGACAGGGGAAGTCTCACTATGGCTACACCTTC
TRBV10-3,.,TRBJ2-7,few,CAISESSPNEQYF,TGTGCCATCAGTGAGTCGAGCCCGAACGAGCAGTACTTC
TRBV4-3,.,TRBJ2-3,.,CASSQDRQGTDTQYF,TGCGCCAGCAGCCAAGATCGACAGGGCACAGATACGCAGTATTTT
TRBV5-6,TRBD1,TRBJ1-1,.,CASSPGTGGGWTEAFF,TGTGCCAGCAGCCCCGGGACAGGGGGGGGTTGGACTGAAGCTTTCTTT
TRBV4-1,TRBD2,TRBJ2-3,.,CASSRPDGGGPSTDTQYF,TGCGCCAGCAGCCGCCCGGATGGCGGGGGGCCCTCCACAGATACGCAGTATTTT
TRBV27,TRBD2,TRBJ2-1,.,CASSSFFSGGGTGNEQFF,TGTGCCAGCAGTTCGTTCTTTAGCGGGGGGGGCACGGGCAATGAGCAGTTCTTC
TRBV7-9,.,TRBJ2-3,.,CASHGSSTDTQYF,TGTGCCAGCCACGGGTCTAGCACAGATACGCAGTATTTT
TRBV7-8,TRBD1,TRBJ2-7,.,CASRGDSTYEQYF,TGTGCCAGCAGGGGGGACAGTACCTACGAGCAGTACTTC
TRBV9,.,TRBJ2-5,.,CASSPDSPPETQYF,TGCGCCAGCAGCCCAGACTCCCCCCCAGAGACCCAGTACTTC
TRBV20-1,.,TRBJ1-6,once,CSAGGLQALHF,TGCAGTGCTGGGGGACTCCAGGCCCTCCACTTT
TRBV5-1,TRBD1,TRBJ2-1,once,CASSLAFLPPTGTGDTWEQFF,TGCGCCAGCAGCTTGGCCTTCTTGCCGCCTACGGGGACAGGGGACACATGGGAGCAGTTCTTC
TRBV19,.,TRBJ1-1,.,CASSKQDEAFF,TGTGCCAGTAGTAAGCAGGATGAAGCTTTCTTT
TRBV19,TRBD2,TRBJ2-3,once,CASSWTSGGQGRSTDTQYF,TGTGCCAGTAGTTGGACTAGCGGGGGCCAAGGCCGGAGTACAGATACGCAGTATTTT
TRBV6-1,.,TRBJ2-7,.,CASSEGTSYEQYF,TGTGCCAGCAGTGAAGGGACATCCTACGAGCAGTACTTC
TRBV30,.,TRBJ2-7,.,CACLLRDTYSYEQYF,TGTGCCTGTCTACTCCGGGACACCTACTCCTACGAGCAGTACTTC
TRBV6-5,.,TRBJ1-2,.,CASSYGGFLGYTF,TGTGCCAGCAGTTACGGCGGGTTTCTGGGCTACACCTTC
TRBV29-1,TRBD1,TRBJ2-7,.,CSVGSDRGGYEQYF,TGCAGCGTTGGTTCGGACAGGGGTGGCTACGAGCAGTACTTC
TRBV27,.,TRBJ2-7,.,CASSRGQTYEQYF,TGTGCCAGCAGTCGCGGACAGACCTACGAGCAGTACTTC
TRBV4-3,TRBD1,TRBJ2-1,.,CASSQDPPGQVSNEQFF,TGCGCCAGCAGCCAAGATCCTCCGGGACAGGTGAGCAATGAGCAGTTCTTC
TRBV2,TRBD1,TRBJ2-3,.,CASSLDLGQGTDTQYF,TGTGCCAGCAGCCTCGACTTAGGACAGGGCACAGATACGCAGTATTTT
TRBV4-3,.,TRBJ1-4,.,CASSQAGGFTNEKLFF,TGCGCCAGCAGCCAAGCCGGGGGGTTCACTAATGAAAAACTGTTTTTT
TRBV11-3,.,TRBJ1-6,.,CASSSSGVSPLHF,TGTGCCAGCAGCTCGAGCGGAGTGTCACCCCTCCACTTT